The entry below describes one TCR beta chain. No antigen is known for it. The identical CDR3 is also encoded by other nucleotide sequences in the sample. This sample is drawn from a study of cytomegalovirus exposure and HLA in healthy donors. Study-wide results and limits: Across donors, most TCRs were seen rarely, yet some public ones were widespread. Under in vitro conditions, a few CMV-associated chains were confirmed as specific for CMV antigens.

Repertoires were generated with immunoSEQ multiplex PCR, while TCRdb's copy carries only in-frame clones and drops some. The data hold some 320,000 clones, with approximately 86% observed a single time. The receptor was isolated from a woman aged 25-40 years in good health and CMV-seropositive. Source material: PBMCs.

The CDR3 protein is CASSFAGAGTEAFF. In nucleotides, the CDR3 is TGTGCCAGCAGTTTTGCGGGCGCGGGTACTGAAGCTTTCTTT. The chain couples TRBV27 to TRBJ1-1; D is unclear. V gave up 3 bases and J gave up 5 bases, with 13 bases separating them. Germline loops: CDR1 MNHEY, CDR2 SMNVEV (reference sequence). The CDR3 contains 14 residues.